This T cell receptor (beta chain) was retrieved from a study of OX40 agonist ivuxolimab in advanced cancers. Some clones are missing from TCRdb's copy, which holds only in-frame ones; the method was immunoSEQ multiplex PCR. The table has 60,000 to 95,000 clones, approximately 81% seen once; the top ten hold 15% to 20%. V shed 2 bases and J shed 5 bases, with 12 bases lying between them. The CDR3 totals 15 residues. CDR1 and CDR2 (germline): MDHEN, SYDVKM. The origin of this receptor is an adult with an advanced solid tumor such as melanoma, head and neck, liver or kidney cancer. The source was CD4+ or CD8+ T cells sorted from blood, collected in a trial of the OX40 agonist ivuxolimab. J is TRBJ1-4 and V is TRBV28; D might be TRBD1 (5 bases). The CDR3 bases are TGTGCCAGCAGTTTAGCGGGACGGGTAAATGAAAAACTGTTTTTT. Its translation is CASSLAGRVNEKLFF.